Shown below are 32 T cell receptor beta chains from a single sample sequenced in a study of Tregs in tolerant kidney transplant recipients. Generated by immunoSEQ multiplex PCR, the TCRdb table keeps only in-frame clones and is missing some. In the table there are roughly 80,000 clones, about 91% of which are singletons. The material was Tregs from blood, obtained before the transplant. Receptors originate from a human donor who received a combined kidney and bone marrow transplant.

The CDR3 is CSVEGVPQYF. CDR3 nucleotide sequence: TGCAGCGTTGAAGGAGTGCCGCAGTATTTT. The rearrangement links TRBV29-1 to TRBJ2-3; D unclear. The germline V and J ends were trimmed by 1 base and 10 bases, with 6 bases remaining between them. Per the germline V gene, CDR1 is SQVTM and CDR2 is ANQGSEA. This CDR3 is 10 amino acids long.

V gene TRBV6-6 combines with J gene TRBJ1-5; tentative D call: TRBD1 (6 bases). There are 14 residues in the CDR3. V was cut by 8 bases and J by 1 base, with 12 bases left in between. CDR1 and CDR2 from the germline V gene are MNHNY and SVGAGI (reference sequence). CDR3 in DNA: TGTGCCAGCTCGGGGGCTGGAAGCAATCAGCCCCAGCATTTT. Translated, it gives CASSGAGSNQPQHF.

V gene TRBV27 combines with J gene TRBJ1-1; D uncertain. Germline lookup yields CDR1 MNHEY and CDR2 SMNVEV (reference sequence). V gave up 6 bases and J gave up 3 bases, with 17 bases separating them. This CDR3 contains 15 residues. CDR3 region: CASSLNFNWDTEAFF. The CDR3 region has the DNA TGTGCCAGCAGCCTCAATTTCAATTGGGACACTGAAGCTTTCTTT.

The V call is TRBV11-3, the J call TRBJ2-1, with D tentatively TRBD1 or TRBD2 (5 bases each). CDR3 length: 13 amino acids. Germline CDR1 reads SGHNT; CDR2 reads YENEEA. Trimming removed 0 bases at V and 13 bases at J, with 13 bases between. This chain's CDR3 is CASSLEPGTRQFF. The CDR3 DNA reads TGTGCCAGCAGCTTAGAACCCGGGACGAGACAGTTCTTC.

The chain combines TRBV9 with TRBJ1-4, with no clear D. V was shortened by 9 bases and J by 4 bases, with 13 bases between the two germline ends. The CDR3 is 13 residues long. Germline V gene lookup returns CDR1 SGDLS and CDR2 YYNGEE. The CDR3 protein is CATTPGFNEKLFF. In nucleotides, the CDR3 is TGTGCCACAACTCCGGGATTTAATGAAAAACTGTTTTTT.

CDR3 bases: TGTGCCAGCTCACCGGCGTCCCCCGGGACTATAAATGAGCAGTTCTTC. Translating gives CASSPASPGTINEQFF. This sequence joins TRBV18 and TRBJ2-1; 7 positions match TRBD2. CDR1 is KGHSH and CDR2 is LQKENI in the germline V gene. The CDR3 extends over 16 amino acids. Trimming at V came to 3 bases and at J to 7 bases, leaving 12 bases not matched to a gene. The full variable domain, in which reference TRBV18 and TRBJ2-1 provide the parts outside the CDR3, is NAGVMQNPRHLVRRRGQEARLRCSPMKGHSHVYWYRQLPEEGLKFMVYLQKENIIDESGMPKERFSAEFPKEGPSILRIQQVVRGDSAAYFCASSPASPGTINEQFFGPGTRLTVL.

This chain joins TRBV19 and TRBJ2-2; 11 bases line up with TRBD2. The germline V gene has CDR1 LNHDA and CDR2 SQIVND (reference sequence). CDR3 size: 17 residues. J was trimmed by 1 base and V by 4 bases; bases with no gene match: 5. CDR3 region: CASSKRLAGMNTGELFF. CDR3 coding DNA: TGTGCCAGTAGTAAAAGACTAGCGGGGATGAACACCGGGGAGCTGTTTTTT.

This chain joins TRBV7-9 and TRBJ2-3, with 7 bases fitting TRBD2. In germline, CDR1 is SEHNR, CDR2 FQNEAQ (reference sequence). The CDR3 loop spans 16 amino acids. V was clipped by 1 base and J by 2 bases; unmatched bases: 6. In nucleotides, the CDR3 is TGTGCCAGCAGCTTAGGCACGGGAGGTCACACAGATACGCAGTATTTT. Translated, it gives CASSLGTGGHTDTQYF.

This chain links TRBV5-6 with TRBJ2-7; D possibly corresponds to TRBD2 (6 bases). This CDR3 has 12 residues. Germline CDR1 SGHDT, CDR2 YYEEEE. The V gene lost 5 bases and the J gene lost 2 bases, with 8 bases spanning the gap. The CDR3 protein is CASSSGAYEQYF. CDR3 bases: TGTGCCAGCAGTTCGGGAGCCTACGAGCAGTACTTC. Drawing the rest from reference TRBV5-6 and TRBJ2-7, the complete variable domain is DAGVTQSPTHLIKTRGQQVTLRCSPKSGHDTVSWYQQALGQGPQFIFQYYEEEERQRGNFPDRFSGHQFPNYSSELNVNALLLGDSALYLCASSSGAYEQYFGPGTRLTVT.

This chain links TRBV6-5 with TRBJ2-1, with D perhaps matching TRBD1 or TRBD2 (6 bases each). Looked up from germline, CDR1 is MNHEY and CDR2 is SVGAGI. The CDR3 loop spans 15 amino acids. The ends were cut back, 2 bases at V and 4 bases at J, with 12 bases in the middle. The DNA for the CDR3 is TGTGCCAGCAGTTACCGGGGGCTAGAGTACAATGAGCAGTTCTTC. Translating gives CASSYRGLEYNEQFF.

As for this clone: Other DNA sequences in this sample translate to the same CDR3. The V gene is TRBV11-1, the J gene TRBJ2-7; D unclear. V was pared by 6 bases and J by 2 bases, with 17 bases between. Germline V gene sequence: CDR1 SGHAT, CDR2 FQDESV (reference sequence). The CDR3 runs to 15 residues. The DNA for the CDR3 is TGTGCCAGCAGTTCAACCACGGTACTGCCCTACGAGCAGTACTTC. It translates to CASSSTTVLPYEQYF.

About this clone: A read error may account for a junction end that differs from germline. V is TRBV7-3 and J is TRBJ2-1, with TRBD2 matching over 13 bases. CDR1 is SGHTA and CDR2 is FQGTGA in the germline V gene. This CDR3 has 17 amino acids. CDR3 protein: CTSSGTSGASSYNEQFF. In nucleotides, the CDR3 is TGTACCAGCAGCGGGACTAGCGGGGCGAGCTCCTACAATGAGCAGTTCTTC.

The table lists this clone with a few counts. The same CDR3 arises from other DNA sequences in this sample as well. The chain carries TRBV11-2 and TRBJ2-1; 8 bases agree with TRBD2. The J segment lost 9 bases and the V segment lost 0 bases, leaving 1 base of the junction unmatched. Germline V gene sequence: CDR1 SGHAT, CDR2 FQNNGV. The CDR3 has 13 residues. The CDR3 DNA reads TGTGCCAGCAGCTTAGATCGGGGGGGTGAGCAGTTCTTC. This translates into CASSLDRGGEQFF.

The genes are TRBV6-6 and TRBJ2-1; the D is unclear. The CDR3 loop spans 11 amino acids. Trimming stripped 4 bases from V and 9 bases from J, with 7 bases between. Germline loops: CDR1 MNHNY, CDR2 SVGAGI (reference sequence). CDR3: CASSSSGEQFF. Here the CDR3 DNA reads TGTGCCAGCAGTTCGTCCGGTGAGCAGTTCTTC.

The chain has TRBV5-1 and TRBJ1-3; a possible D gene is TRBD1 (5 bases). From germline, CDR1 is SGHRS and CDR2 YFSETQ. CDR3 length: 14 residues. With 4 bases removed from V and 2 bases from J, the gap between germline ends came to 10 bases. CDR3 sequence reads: CASSTLGAGNTIYF. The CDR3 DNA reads TGCGCCAGCAGCACCCTGGGGGCTGGAAACACCATATATTTT.

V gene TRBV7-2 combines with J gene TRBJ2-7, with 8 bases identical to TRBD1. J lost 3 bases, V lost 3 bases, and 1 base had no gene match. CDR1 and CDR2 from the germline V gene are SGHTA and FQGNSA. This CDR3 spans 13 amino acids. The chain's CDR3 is CASSFTGGYEQYF. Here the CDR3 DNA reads TGTGCCAGCAGCTTCACAGGGGGCTACGAGCAGTACTTC.

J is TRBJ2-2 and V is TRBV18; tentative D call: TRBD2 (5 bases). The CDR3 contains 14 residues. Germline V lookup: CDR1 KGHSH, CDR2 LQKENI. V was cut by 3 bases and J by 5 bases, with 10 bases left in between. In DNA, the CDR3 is TGTGCCAGCTCACCGAGGACGGGAACCGGGGAGCTGTTTTTT. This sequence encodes CASSPRTGTGELFF.

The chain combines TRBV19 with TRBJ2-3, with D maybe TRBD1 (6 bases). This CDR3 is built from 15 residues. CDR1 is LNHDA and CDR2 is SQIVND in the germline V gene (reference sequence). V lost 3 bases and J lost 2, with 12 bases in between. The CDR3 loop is CASSIGYRVTDTQYF. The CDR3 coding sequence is TGTGCCAGTAGTATTGGTTACAGGGTCACAGATACGCAGTATTTT.

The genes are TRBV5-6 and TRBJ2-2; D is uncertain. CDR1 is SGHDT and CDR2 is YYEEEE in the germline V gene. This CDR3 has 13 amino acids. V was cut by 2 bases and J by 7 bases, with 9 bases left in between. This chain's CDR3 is CASSFIIVGELFF. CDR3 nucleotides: TGTGCCAGCAGCTTTATCATAGTCGGGGAGCTGTTTTTT.

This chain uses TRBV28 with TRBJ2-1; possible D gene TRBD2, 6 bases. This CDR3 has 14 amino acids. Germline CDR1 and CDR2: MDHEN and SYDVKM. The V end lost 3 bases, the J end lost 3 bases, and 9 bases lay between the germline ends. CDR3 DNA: TGTGCCAGCAGTTTTCGACTAGTCTACAATGAGCAGTTCTTC. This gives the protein CASSFRLVYNEQFF.

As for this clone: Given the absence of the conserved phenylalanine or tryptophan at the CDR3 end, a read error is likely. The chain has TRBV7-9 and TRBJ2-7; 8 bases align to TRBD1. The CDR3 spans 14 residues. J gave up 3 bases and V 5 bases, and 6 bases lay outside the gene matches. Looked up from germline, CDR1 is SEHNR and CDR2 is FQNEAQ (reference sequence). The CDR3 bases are TGTGCCAGCAGCCGGGGACAGGCTTTCTACGAGCAGTACCTC. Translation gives CASSRGQAFYEQYL.

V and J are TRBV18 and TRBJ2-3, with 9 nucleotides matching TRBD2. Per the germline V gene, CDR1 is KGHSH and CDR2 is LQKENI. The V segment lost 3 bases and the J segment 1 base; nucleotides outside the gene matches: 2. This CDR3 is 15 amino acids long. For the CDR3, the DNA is TGTGCCAGCTCACCGAGACTAGCGGGCACAGATACGCAGTATTTT. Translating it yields CASSPRLAGTDTQYF.

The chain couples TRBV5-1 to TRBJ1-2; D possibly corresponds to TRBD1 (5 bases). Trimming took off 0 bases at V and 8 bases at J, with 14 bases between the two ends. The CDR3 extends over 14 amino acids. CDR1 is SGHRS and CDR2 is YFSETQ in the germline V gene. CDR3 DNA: TGCGCCAGCAGCTTGGCCGGGGCAGGGCAAGGCTACACCTTC. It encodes CASSLAGAGQGYTF.

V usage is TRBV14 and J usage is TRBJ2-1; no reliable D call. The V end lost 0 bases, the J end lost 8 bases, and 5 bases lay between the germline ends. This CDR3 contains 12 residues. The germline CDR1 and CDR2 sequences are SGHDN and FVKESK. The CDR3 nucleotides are TGTGCCAGCAGCCAAGATACGGATGAGCAGTTCTTC. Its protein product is CASSQDTDEQFF.

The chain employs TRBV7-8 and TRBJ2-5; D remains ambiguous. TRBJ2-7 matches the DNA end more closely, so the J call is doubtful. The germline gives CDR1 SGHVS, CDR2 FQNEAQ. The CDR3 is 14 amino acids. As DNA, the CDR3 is TGTGCCAGCAGCTTAGGCCAGGTTGACTACGAGCAGTACTTC. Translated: CASSLGQVDYEQYF.

The CDR3 region has the DNA TGTGCCAGCAGCTATGGCACCACTAGCACAGATACGCAGTATTTT. This sequence encodes CASSYGTTSTDTQYF. The J gene is TRBJ2-3, the V gene TRBV7-2; unclear D gene. Trimming removed 4 bases from V and 0 bases from J, with 11 bases in between. CDR1 SGHTA and CDR2 FQGNSA come from the germline V gene. The CDR3 spans 15 residues.

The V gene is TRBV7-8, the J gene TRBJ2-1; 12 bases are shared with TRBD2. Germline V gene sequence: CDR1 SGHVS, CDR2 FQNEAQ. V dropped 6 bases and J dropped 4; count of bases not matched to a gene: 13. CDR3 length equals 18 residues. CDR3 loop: CASSLGPASGRGYNEQFF. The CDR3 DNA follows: TGTGCCAGCAGTCTAGGGCCGGCTAGCGGGAGGGGGTACAATGAGCAGTTCTTC.

The CDR3 loop reads CASSEMSSYNSPLHF. The DNA for the CDR3 is TGTGCCAGCAGTGAAATGAGCTCCTATAATTCACCCCTCCACTTT. This chain connects TRBV2 to TRBJ1-6, with D uncertain. The germline V and J ends were trimmed by 2 bases and 0 bases, with 5 bases remaining between them. The CDR3 contains 15 residues. CDR1 is SNHLY and CDR2 is FYNNEI in the germline V gene.

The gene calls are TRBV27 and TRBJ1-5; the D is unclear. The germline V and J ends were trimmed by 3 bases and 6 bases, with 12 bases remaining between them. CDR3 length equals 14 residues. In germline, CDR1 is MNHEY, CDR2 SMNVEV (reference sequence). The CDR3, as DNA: TGTGCCAGCAGTTTTGTGGGGTTCGGTCAGCCCCAGCATTTT. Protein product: CASSFVGFGQPQHF.

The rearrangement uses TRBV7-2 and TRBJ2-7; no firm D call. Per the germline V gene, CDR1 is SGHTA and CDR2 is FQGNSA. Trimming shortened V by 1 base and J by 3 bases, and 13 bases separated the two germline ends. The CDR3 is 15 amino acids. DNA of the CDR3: TGTGCCAGCAGCTTAGAGTCACGCGAGCTCTACGAGCAGTACTTC. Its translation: CASSLESRELYEQYF.

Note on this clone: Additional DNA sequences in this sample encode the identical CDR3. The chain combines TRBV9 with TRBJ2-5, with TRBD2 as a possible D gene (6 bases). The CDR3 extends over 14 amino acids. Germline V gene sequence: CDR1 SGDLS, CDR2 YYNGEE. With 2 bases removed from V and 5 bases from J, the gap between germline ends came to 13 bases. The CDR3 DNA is TGTGCCAGCAGCGTTGGAGCGGGTCGGGAGACCCAGTACTTC. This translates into CASSVGAGRETQYF.

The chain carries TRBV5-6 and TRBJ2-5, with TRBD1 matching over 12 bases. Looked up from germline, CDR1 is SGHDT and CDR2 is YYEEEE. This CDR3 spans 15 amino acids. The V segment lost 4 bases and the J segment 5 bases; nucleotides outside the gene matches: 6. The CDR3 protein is CASSIGTGGGETQYF. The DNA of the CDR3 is TGTGCCAGCAGCATAGGGACAGGGGGCGGGGAGACCCAGTACTTC.